Presented here are 21 T cell receptor beta chains from one specimen sequenced in a study of T-cell reconstitution after alpha-beta-depleted transplantation in children. Preparation of the TCRbeta library used unique molecular identifiers. TCRdb reprocessed the PCR reads via MiXCR and lists one record per CDR3 protein. The sample lists about 240,000 distinct CDR3 sequences; more than 10% were seen once. The sequences come from PBMCs from the stem cell graft donor, collected from the stem cell graft. These receptors came from a human donor who donated a stem cell graft to a child with acute lymphoblastic leukemia.

This clonotype has at least ten counts. CDR3 amino acids: CASMGTSGSSYNEQFF. For the CDR3, the DNA is TGTGCCAGTATGGGGACTAGCGGGAGCTCCTACAATGAGCAGTTCTTC. This rearrangement joins TRBV12-3 or TRBV12-4 to TRBJ2-1; 14 bases agree with TRBD2. J was trimmed by 0 bases and V by 9 bases; bases with no gene match: 4. The length of the CDR3 is 16 residues.

This clonotype was counted ten times or more. The V and J genes are TRBV30 and TRBJ2-2; D tentatively reads TRBD1 or TRBD2 (5 bases each). Trimming cost V 5 bases and J 3 bases, with 16 bases left between them. The CDR3 loop spans 15 amino acids. Germline-derived CDR1 and CDR2 are GTSNPN and SVGIG (reference sequence). The chain's CDR3 is CAWQTGRGDTGELFF. As DNA, the CDR3 is TGTGCCTGGCAAACTGGGCGAGGGGACACCGGGGAGCTGTTTTTT.

Many counts were recorded for this clonotype. The V call is TRBV12-3 or TRBV12-4, the J call TRBJ1-5; weak D call: TRBD1 (5 bases). CDR3 length: 12 residues. Trimming left V 6 bases short and J 6 bases short, with 9 bases between. CDR3 bases: TGTGCCAGCAGCCCGAGGGGTCAGCCCCAGCATTTT. It translates to CASSPRGQPQHF.

The sample holds many counts of this clonotype. This sequence joins TRBV11-2 and TRBJ2-3; D is possibly TRBD1 (6 bases). Germline assignment: CDR1 SGHAT and CDR2 FQNNGV. Trimming cost V 1 base and J 3 bases, with 23 bases left between them. CDR3 length equals 19 residues. The CDR3 sequence is CASSLVILIGPGETDTQYF. The CDR3 nucleotides are TGTGCCAGCAGCTTAGTAATATTGATCGGGCCAGGGGAGACAGATACGCAGTATTTT.

On this clonotype: This may come from a read error, since a much larger clone is one base off. The chain employs TRBV20-1 and TRBJ2-7; 8 bases fit TRBD2. CDR3 length equals 17 residues. Germline V CDR1 and CDR2: DFQATT, SNEGSKA (reference sequence). In nucleotides, the CDR3 is TGCCGTGCTAGAGGAAGGCCCATCGGGAGGGCATCCTACGAGCAGTACTTC. Protein: CRARGRPIGRASYEQYF.

This clonotype has a count of ten or more. The V call is TRBV27, the J call TRBJ2-1; the match to TRBD2 covers 11 bases. The CDR3 is 15 residues long. With 8 bases clipped from V and 4 bases from J, the junction kept 7 bases outside the gene matches. CDR1 is MNHEY and CDR2 is SMNVEV in the germline V gene (reference sequence). Written as DNA, the CDR3 is TGTGCCAGCGAGTTAACTAGCGGGGGTTACAATGAGCAGTTCTTC. It yields the protein CASELTSGGYNEQFF.

This clonotype was seen at least ten times. The genes are TRBV7-9 and TRBJ1-3; D is ambiguous. This CDR3 comprises 16 residues. Germline V gene data show CDR1 as SEHNR and CDR2 as FQNEAQ (reference sequence). V gave up 5 bases and J gave up 11 bases, with 25 bases separating them. The DNA for the CDR3 is TGTGCCAGCAGCACGAAGGGTCTTGAGAGGAACAACCCCATATATTTT. Residues: CASSTKGLERNNPIYF.

V gene TRBV14 combines with J gene TRBJ2-1; D call uncertain. The CDR3 is 15 amino acids. From germline, CDR1 is SGHDN and CDR2 FVKESK. V dropped 0 bases and J dropped 9 bases, with 15 bases sitting between them. The CDR3, as DNA: TGTGCCAGCAGCCAAGATCGGCTACCAAGCACTGAGCAGTTCTTC. As protein: CASSQDRLPSTEQFF.

This clonotype is a singleton in its sample. This may be a read error: a much more frequent sequence differs by one nucleotide. V usage is TRBV29-1 and J usage is TRBJ1-2, with TRBD1 identical over 8 bases. The V gene end was trimmed by 6 bases and the J gene end by 7 bases; junction bases not matched to a gene: 7. This CDR3 comprises 12 residues. From germline, CDR1 is SQVTM and CDR2 ANQGSEA. CDR3 nucleotide sequence: TGCAGCGTACCGCAGGGGGCTATTGGCTACACCTTC. Translation: CSVPQGAIGYTF. Supplemented by reference TRBV29-1 and TRBJ1-2, the full variable domain reads SAVISQKPSRDICQRGTSLTIQCQVDSQVTMMFWYRQQPGQSLTLIATANQGSEATYESGFVIDKFPISRPNLTFSTLTVSNMSPEDSSIYLCSVPQGAIGYTFGSGTRLTVV.

About this clonotype: Given a much more abundant clone one base away, this may be a read error. The chain recombines TRBV7-7 with TRBJ2-5; 13 nucleotides agree with TRBD2. Germline lookup yields CDR1 SSHAT and CDR2 FNYEAQ (reference sequence). The CDR3 has 17 residues. V lost 5 bases and J lost 3; bases outside the gene matches: 9. CDR3 loop: CASSAGTSGAPKETQYF. The CDR3 region has the DNA TGTGCCAGCAGCGCCGGGACTAGCGGGGCCCCCAAAGAGACCCAGTACTTC.

This clonotype came up many times. This chain connects TRBV7-2 to TRBJ2-7, with D uncertain. Trimming removed 1 base at V and 1 base at J, with 11 bases between. CDR3 length: 15 amino acids. Germline assignment: CDR1 SGHTA and CDR2 FQGNSA. This CDR3 is CASSLGLGRSYEQYF. For the CDR3, the DNA is TGTGCCAGCAGCTTAGGATTAGGTCGATCCTACGAGCAGTACTTC.

V is TRBV5-6 and J is TRBJ1-1, with 8 bases identical to TRBD1. Losses at the gene ends were 4 bases for V and 1 base for J; bases not matched to a gene: 6. This CDR3 is built from 15 residues. The V gene's germline CDR1 is SGHDT and CDR2 YYEEEE. CDR3 amino acids: CASSPGGTGNTEAFF. The CDR3 DNA follows: TGTGCCAGCAGCCCTGGGGGGACAGGGAACACTGAAGCTTTCTTT.

This clonotype has a count of ten or more. This chain uses TRBV19 with TRBJ2-1, with D tentatively TRBD1 (7 bases). This CDR3 is built from 13 residues. V shed 5 bases and J shed 6 bases, with 11 bases lying between them. The germline CDR1 and CDR2 sequences are LNHDA and SQIVND (reference sequence). This CDR3 is CASSGQGGNEQFF. The CDR3 DNA sequence: TGTGCCAGTAGTGGTCAGGGGGGCAATGAGCAGTTCTTC. The full variable domain, its missing parts supplied by reference TRBV19 and TRBJ2-1, is DGGITQSPKYLFRKEGQNVTLSCEQNLNHDAMYWYRQDPGQGLRLIYYSQIVNDFQKGDIAEGYSVSREKKESFPLTVTSAQKNPTAFYLCASSGQGGNEQFFGPGTRLTVL.

This clonotype was recorded at least ten times. The chain combines TRBV9 with TRBJ2-1; TRBD2 matches at 11 bases. Germline trimming cut 3 bases from V and 7 bases from J; bases unmatched to any gene: 9. The CDR3 runs 16 residues. The germline V gene has CDR1 SGDLS and CDR2 YYNGEE. The CDR3 bases are TGTGCCAGCAGCGCCCCCCTAGCGGGAGGACATAATGAGCAGTTCTTC. Its translation: CASSAPLAGGHNEQFF. The variable domain in full, completed from reference TRBV9 and TRBJ2-1, reads DSGVTQTPKHLITATGQRVTLRCSPRSGDLSVYWYQQSLDQGLQFLIQYYNGEERAKGNILERFSAQQFPDLHSELNLSSLELGDSALYFCASSAPLAGGHNEQFFGPGTRLTVL.

This chain links TRBV20-1 with TRBJ2-3; 8 positions match TRBD1. CDR3 size: 16 residues. CDR1 and CDR2 (germline): DFQATT, SNEGSKA (reference sequence). V shed 3 bases, J shed 5 bases, and the junction held 13 bases outside the gene matches. The CDR3 DNA is TGCAGTGCTAGCCTCAGGACAGGGACCCGCCAAGATACGCAGTATTTT. As protein: CSASLRTGTRQDTQYF.

This clonotype showed up many times. V gene TRBV7-9 combines with J gene TRBJ2-3; the match to TRBD1 covers 9 bases. Germline V CDR1 and CDR2: SEHNR, FQNEAQ (reference sequence). This CDR3 region has 13 residues. V shed 4 bases and J 4 bases; nucleotides not matched to a gene: 0. CDR3 loop: CASSWDRADTQYF. The CDR3 DNA reads as TGTGCCAGCAGCTGGGACAGGGCAGATACGCAGTATTTT.

Ten or more counts support this clonotype. The gene calls are TRBV3-1 and TRBJ1-2, with D possibly matching TRBD1 (5 bases). Trimming removed 1 base from V and 8 bases from J, with 17 bases in between. CDR1 and CDR2 from the germline V gene are LGHDT and YNNKEL (reference sequence). There are 15 residues in the CDR3. The CDR3 DNA reads TGTGCCAGCAGCCAAGGAGGGGCAGACCCTCTGGGCTACACCTTC. Its translation is CASSQGGADPLGYTF.

V and J are TRBV6-1 and TRBJ1-5; D unresolved. The CDR3 extends over 15 amino acids. CDR1 is MNHNS, CDR2 SASEGT, per germline. The V gene lost 5 bases and the J gene lost 2 bases, with 13 bases spanning the gap. For the CDR3, the DNA is TGTGCCAGCAGTCGCTCTCTGTCAGGCAATCAGCCCCAGCATTTT. Its translation: CASSRSLSGNQPQHF.

This clonotype was picked up many times. The chain links TRBV6-5 to TRBJ1-4, with D unresolved. Germline-derived CDR1 and CDR2 are MNHEY and SVGAGI. V was shortened by 6 bases and J by 6 bases, with 14 bases between the two germline ends. The CDR3 contains 14 residues. Here the CDR3 DNA reads TGTGCCAGCAGGACGCTAGGTTTCGATGAAAAACTGTTTTTT. Protein product: CASRTLGFDEKLFF.

This clonotype was seen repeatedly, ten times or more. The genes are TRBV6-6 and TRBJ1-2; D remains ambiguous. Germline-derived CDR1 and CDR2 are MNHNY and SVGAGI (reference sequence). The CDR3 is 13 amino acids. Trimming shortened V by 6 bases and J by 3 bases, and 11 bases separated the two germline ends. CDR3 DNA sequence: TGTGCCAGCAGCTTAAGGACGGACTATGGCTACACCTTC. Protein sequence: CASSLRTDYGYTF.

This clonotype was picked up many times. This chain connects TRBV25-1 to TRBJ2-1; TRBD2 agrees at 14 bases. This CDR3 is built from 17 residues. The germline gives CDR1 MGHDK, CDR2 SYGVNS. Trimming took 2 bases from V and 5 from J; bases not matched to a gene: 5. CDR3 DNA sequence: TGTGCCAGCAGTGAAGAAAGGGGACTAGCGGGAGACAATGAGCAGTTCTTC. Residues: CASSEERGLAGDNEQFF.